This passage covers 30 T cell receptor beta chains from one sample sequenced in a study of blood T cell repertoires in COVID-19. Assay used: immunoSEQ multiplex PCR; TCRdb lists only in-frame clones, some missing. The sample carries roughly 190,000 clones, around four fifths recorded once. Sequencing was carried out using peripheral blood. These receptors all stem from a man in his fifties or sixties with active or convalescent COVID-19.

The rearrangement joins TRBV4-3 to TRBJ1-5; no firm D call. The ends were cut back, 1 base at V and 4 bases at J, with 5 bases in the middle. CDR1 and CDR2 (germline): LGHNA, YSLEER. The CDR3 is 13 residues long. CDR3 sequence (DNA): TGCGCCAGCAGCCAAGCGCGGAATCAGCCCCAGCATTTT. Its translation is CASSQARNQPQHF.

The rearrangement uses TRBV9 and TRBJ2-3; 8 bases map to TRBD2. The V gene end was trimmed by 4 bases and the J gene end by 1 base; junction bases not matched to a gene: 2. This CDR3 is 14 amino acids long. Germline CDR1 and CDR2: SGDLS and YYNGEE. The CDR3 DNA is TGTGCCAGCAGCTTTAGCGGGGGCACAGATACGCAGTATTTT. Protein sequence: CASSFSGGTDTQYF.

The V gene is TRBV5-4, the J gene TRBJ2-3, with TRBD1 identical over 7 bases. Germline V CDR1 and CDR2: SGHNT, YYREEE (reference sequence). The CDR3 is 14 amino acids. J gave up 6 bases and V 4 bases, and 8 bases lay outside the gene matches. CDR3 bases: TGTGCCAGCAGCAACCGGGACAGAACGGATACGCAGTATTTT. This gives the protein CASSNRDRTDTQYF.

J is TRBJ1-4 and V is TRBV27; D is possibly TRBD1 (6 bases). V was clipped by 4 bases and J by 5 bases, with 11 bases between them. Germline V CDR1 and CDR2: MNHEY, SMNVEV (reference sequence). The CDR3 consists of 14 residues. The CDR3 reads CASSWGRGNEKLFF. As DNA, the CDR3 is TGTGCCAGCAGTTGGGGCAGGGGCAATGAAAAACTGTTTTTT.

Points on this clone: Additional DNA sequences in this sample encode the identical CDR3. The chain uses TRBV2 and TRBJ1-1, with 8 nucleotides matching TRBD1. Germline V lookup: CDR1 SNHLY, CDR2 FYNNEI. After removal of 6 bases from V and 2 bases from J, the junction contained 2 bases not matched to a gene. The CDR3 spans 13 residues. CDR3 sequence (DNA): TGTGCCAGCAGAGACAGGGGAAACACTGAAGCTTTCTTT. It specifies CASRDRGNTEAFF.

The chain couples TRBV24-1 to TRBJ2-3; TRBD1 matches 9 bases. The CDR3 is made up of 14 amino acids. V was clipped by 4 bases and J by 5 bases; unmatched bases: 3. The V gene's germline CDR1 is KGHDR and CDR2 SFDVKD. The CDR3 sequence is CATSDTGGLDTQYF. In nucleotides, the CDR3 is TGTGCCACCAGTGACACAGGGGGCCTAGATACGCAGTATTTT.

The chain uses TRBV6-5 and TRBJ2-7; TRBD2 is a possible D gene (6 bases). Germline values: CDR1 MNHEY, CDR2 SVGAGI. The CDR3 is 13 amino acids. Deletions cut 11 bases from V and 4 bases from J, with 18 bases between. The CDR3 DNA follows: TGTGCCGTCACCCGCGGGGTTGGGTACGAGCAGTACTTC. Translating gives CAVTRGVGYEQYF.

The V and J genes are TRBV7-2 and TRBJ1-1; 8 positions agree with TRBD1. The ends lost 2 bases at V and 4 bases at J; junction bases unmatched: 9. Germline CDR1 reads SGHTA; CDR2 reads FQGNSA. The CDR3 has 16 residues. DNA for the CDR3: TGTGCCAGCAGCTTACTCCCCGGGACAGGAGGCACTGAAGCTTTCTTT. It is translated as CASSLLPGTGGTEAFF.

CDR3 amino acids: CASSRLDRALQPEHF. The CDR3 DNA reads as TGTGCCAGTAGTCGTCTCGACAGGGCCCTCCAGCCTGAGCATTTT. J is TRBJ1-5 and V is TRBV19, with TRBD1 identical over 7 bases. Trimming cost V 5 bases and J 14 bases; bases outside gene matches: 18. Germline V CDR1 and CDR2: LNHDA, SQIVND (reference sequence). The CDR3 sequence is 15 residues long.

The chain employs TRBV5-1 and TRBJ2-3; D uncertain. This CDR3 contains 15 residues. V dropped 0 bases and J dropped 0 bases, with 8 bases sitting between them. Germline V gene data show CDR1 as SGHRS and CDR2 as YFSETQ. CDR3 protein: CASSLGGASTDTQYF. CDR3 in DNA: TGCGCCAGCAGCTTGGGCGGAGCTAGCACAGATACGCAGTATTTT.

The chain links TRBV7-9 to TRBJ2-4, with no clear D. The CDR3 runs 14 residues. Germline CDR1 reads SEHNR; CDR2 reads FQNEAQ (reference sequence). Between the trimmed V and J ends, which lost 2 bases and 0 bases, there was a span of 5 bases. The chain's CDR3 is CASSLSLAKNIQYF. CDR3 bases: TGTGCCAGCAGCTTATCCCTAGCCAAAAACATTCAGTACTTC. Using reference TRBV7-9 and TRBJ2-4 for the parts outside the CDR3, the full variable domain is DTGVSQNPRHKITKRGQNVTFRCDPISEHNRLYWYRQTLGQGPEFLTYFQNEAQLEKSRLLSDRFSAERPKGSFSTLEIQRTEQGDSAMYLCASSLSLAKNIQYFGAGTRLSVL.

V gene TRBV12-3 or TRBV12-4 combines with J gene TRBJ1-1, with unresolved D. V was cut by 3 bases and J by 1 base, with 6 bases left in between. The CDR3 is 13 amino acids. CDR3 coding DNA: TGTGCCAGCAGTTTTACAGCGAACACTGAAGCTTTCTTT. It specifies CASSFTANTEAFF.

The chain uses TRBV7-9 and TRBJ2-1; 13 nucleotides line up with TRBD2. The CDR3 is 15 residues long. Germline assignment: CDR1 SEHNR and CDR2 FQNEAQ (reference sequence). V was pared by 5 bases and J by 5 bases, with 3 bases of the junction left unmatched. This CDR3 reads CASSEGLAGNNEQFF. As DNA, the CDR3 is TGTGCCAGCAGCGAGGGACTAGCGGGGAACAATGAGCAGTTCTTC.

In its sample, this clone was seen many times. The V and J genes are TRBV7-8 and TRBJ1-5; TRBD1 agrees at 8 bases. The V gene end was trimmed by 1 base and the J gene end by 5 bases; junction bases not matched to a gene: 4. From germline, CDR1 is SGHVS and CDR2 FQNEAQ. The length of the CDR3 is 15 residues. CDR3 bases: TGTGCCAGCAGCTTAGGGGGACAGGCACATCAGCCCCAGCATTTT. Its protein is CASSLGGQAHQPQHF.

The chain uses TRBV24-1 and TRBJ2-1; 7 nucleotides match TRBD2. This CDR3 comprises 17 residues. Germline assignment: CDR1 KGHDR and CDR2 SFDVKD. Trimming took 4 bases from V and 10 from J; bases not matched to a gene: 18. Here the CDR3 DNA reads TGTGCCACCAGTGACAGGGTCGGTCCGAGCGGGGTAAGGGAGCAGTTCTTC. As protein: CATSDRVGPSGVREQFF.

This clone was observed at least ten times. The genes are TRBV7-9 and TRBJ1-2, with D possibly TRBD1 on 6 matching bases. With 8 bases removed from V and 8 bases from J, the gap between germline ends came to 18 bases. The CDR3 is 13 amino acids. The germline gives CDR1 SEHNR, CDR2 FQNEAQ (reference sequence). The CDR3 here is CASGGAGTQGYTF. CDR3 in DNA: TGTGCCAGCGGGGGGGCCGGGACACAAGGCTACACCTTC.

The V and J genes are TRBV5-5 and TRBJ2-7; 10 nucleotides agree with TRBD1. Trimming at V came to 5 bases and at J to 2 bases, leaving 4 bases not matched to a gene. Germline lookup yields CDR1 SGHKS and CDR2 YYEKEE (reference sequence). This CDR3 spans 14 amino acids. CDR3 in DNA: TGTGCCAGCAGTTGGGGACAGGGGACCTACGAGCAGTACTTC. This gives the protein CASSWGQGTYEQYF.

V gene TRBV7-9 combines with J gene TRBJ2-2, with D perhaps matching TRBD2 (5 bases). The CDR3 sequence is 17 residues long. V was shortened by 5 bases and J by 4 bases, with 20 bases between the two germline ends. CDR1 SEHNR and CDR2 FQNEAQ come from the germline V gene (reference sequence). Written as DNA, the CDR3 is TGTGCCAGCAGCCGGCTCCCCTCCGAGGGAGTCACCGGGGAGCTGTTTTTT. It specifies CASSRLPSEGVTGELFF.

This chain connects TRBV6-5 to TRBJ1-1; 8 bases align to TRBD1. The V and J ends lost 7 bases and 5 bases, in that order; junction bases with no gene match: 6. This CDR3 contains 13 residues. Germline V gives CDR1 MNHEY, CDR2 SVGAGI. CDR3 sequence reads: CASNRQGYTEAFF. CDR3 nucleotides: TGTGCCAGCAACCGACAGGGGTATACTGAAGCTTTCTTT.

In its sample, this clone was seen a few times. DNA of the CDR3: TGCGCCAGCAGCCAGAGGACAGTGCCCTACGAGCAGTACTTC. Residues: CASSQRTVPYEQYF. The rearrangement uses TRBV4-1 and TRBJ2-7; D perhaps matches TRBD1 (6 bases). CDR1 MGHRA and CDR2 YSYEKL come from the germline V gene. The CDR3 runs 14 residues. V lost 3 bases, J lost 2 bases, and 11 bases lay in between.

The table lists this clone with a few counts. CDR3 coding DNA: TGTGCCAGCAGTAAAACAGGGGTCCTCTGGGAGCAGTACTTC. Amino acid sequence: CASSKTGVLWEQYF. The chain is built from TRBV25-1 and TRBJ2-7; 7 bases are a match to TRBD1. Germline CDR1 MGHDK, CDR2 SYGVNS. CDR3 length equals 14 residues. The J segment lost 7 bases and the V segment lost 5 bases, leaving 11 bases of the junction unmatched.

The table lists this clone with a count of one. This chain uses TRBV19 with TRBJ1-5; TRBD1 matches at 7 bases. Germline CDR1 is LNHDA and CDR2 is SQIVND (reference sequence). The junction had 14 bases not matched to a gene; V was cut back by 0 bases and J by 6 bases. The CDR3 covers 18 residues. This CDR3 reads CASSIEPPGPGGSQPQHF. The CDR3 nucleotides read TGTGCCAGTAGTATAGAACCCCCCGGGCCAGGGGGAAGTCAGCCCCAGCATTTT.

The chain has TRBV2 and TRBJ2-3; D gene unclear. Deletions cut 5 bases from V and 4 bases from J, with 7 bases between. Looked up from germline, CDR1 is SNHLY and CDR2 is FYNNEI. The CDR3 loop spans 12 amino acids. The CDR3 here is CASSPRSDTQYF. CDR3 nucleotides: TGTGCCAGCAGTCCTCGGTCAGATACGCAGTATTTT.

CDR3 in amino acids: CASSARTGGVNEQFF. The CDR3 coding sequence is TGTGCCAGTAGTGCCCGGACAGGGGGGGTAAATGAGCAGTTCTTC. J is TRBJ2-1 and V is TRBV19, with 10 bases that match TRBD1. Germline CDR1 and CDR2: LNHDA and SQIVND (reference sequence). Trimming took 5 bases from V and 7 from J; bases not matched to a gene: 8. The CDR3 contains 15 residues.

The chain joins TRBV15 to TRBJ1-5; D unclear. CDR3 size: 13 residues. V lost 3 bases and J lost 4, with 7 bases in between. CDR1 and CDR2 (germline): LNHNV, YYDKDF (reference sequence). The CDR3: CATSRGTNQPQHF. CDR3 bases: TGTGCCACCAGCAGGGGCACGAATCAGCCCCAGCATTTT.

The CDR3 reads CASSSVRESIQYF. The CDR3 DNA is TGTGCCAGCAGCTCGGTGCGGGAGAGCATTCAGTACTTC. The J gene is TRBJ2-4, the V gene TRBV7-3; TRBD2 agrees at 7 bases. The ends lost 4 bases at V and 9 bases at J; junction bases unmatched: 6. The germline CDR1 and CDR2 sequences are SGHTA and FQGTGA. This CDR3 has 13 residues.

The rearrangement uses TRBV7-9 and TRBJ2-3; TRBD2 agrees at 7 bases. The V segment lost 0 bases and the J segment 2 bases; nucleotides outside the gene matches: 8. The CDR3 covers 17 residues. Germline V gene sequence: CDR1 SEHNR, CDR2 FQNEAQ (reference sequence). CDR3 in amino acids: CASSLAVNGGTTDTQYF. The CDR3 region has the DNA TGTGCCAGCAGCTTAGCGGTGAACGGGGGGACCACAGATACGCAGTATTTT. Together with reference TRBV7-9 and TRBJ2-3, the CDR3 gives the full variable domain: DTGVSQNPRHKITKRGQNVTFRCDPISEHNRLYWYRQTLGQGPEFLTYFQNEAQLEKSRLLSDRFSAERPKGSFSTLEIQRTEQGDSAMYLCASSLAVNGGTTDTQYFGPGTRLTVL.

This clone was seen only a few times. The rearrangement links TRBV27 to TRBJ1-2; 9 positions agree with TRBD1. The CDR3 spans 16 residues. Unmatched junction bases numbered 7, after V lost 5 bases and J lost 0 bases. The germline V gene encodes CDR1 MNHEY and CDR2 SMNVEV (reference sequence). The CDR3 nucleotides are TGTGCCAGCAGTCCTAGAGGGACAGGGTCTAACTATGGCTACACCTTC. It specifies CASSPRGTGSNYGYTF.

The rearrangement joins TRBV6-2 or TRBV6-3 to TRBJ2-3; 9 bases line up with TRBD1. The V segment lost 5 bases and the J segment 4 bases; nucleotides outside the gene matches: 10. The CDR3 runs 16 residues. Germline lookup yields CDR1 MNHEY and CDR2 SVGEGT. The CDR3 reads CASSLRQGELADTQYF. CDR3 nucleotide sequence: TGTGCCAGCAGTCTCCGACAGGGGGAACTTGCAGATACGCAGTATTTT.

The chain has TRBV27 and TRBJ2-7; 8 bases are shared with TRBD1. Trimming cost V 8 bases and J 2 bases; bases outside gene matches: 14. CDR1 MNHEY and CDR2 SMNVEV come from the germline V gene (reference sequence). This CDR3 comprises 16 residues. CDR3 loop: CASCPKGQGITYEQYF. Here the CDR3 DNA reads TGTGCCAGCTGTCCCAAAGGACAGGGCATCACCTACGAGCAGTACTTC.